The 24 T cell receptor beta chains below come from one sample, sequenced in a study of identical twins. TCRdb analysed the 5' RACE reads with MiXCR anew, one entry per CDR3 protein. The profile shows a few hundred thousand distinct CDR3 sequences, approximately 10% of them singletons. These sequences were also reported in another study, on yellow fever vaccine responses in identical twins.

The sample comprised PBMCs. These TCRs come from a woman between 18 and 29 years old in good health.

This clonotype was seen a few times. The chain is built from TRBV19 and TRBJ2-7; no clear D. This CDR3 has 11 residues. Trimming left V 10 bases short and J 0 bases short, with 7 bases between. The germline V gene has CDR1 LNHDA and CDR2 SQIVND (reference sequence). In DNA, the CDR3 is TGTGCCACCTTAAACTCCTACGAGCAGTACTTC. Translating it yields CATLNSYEQYF.

The chain combines TRBV4-1 with TRBJ2-3; 12 bases align to TRBD2. CDR1 MGHRA and CDR2 YSYEKL come from the germline V gene. With 1 base clipped from V and 3 bases from J, the junction kept 5 bases outside the gene matches. The CDR3 length is 17 residues. CDR3 residues: CASSQGASGGVTDTQYF. Here the CDR3 DNA reads TGCGCCAGCAGCCAAGGGGCTAGCGGGGGGGTAACAGATACGCAGTATTTT.

In its sample, this clonotype was seen a few times. This sequence joins TRBV27 and TRBJ1-6, with D tentatively TRBD1 (6 bases). The CDR3 spans 17 residues. The germline V gene has CDR1 MNHEY and CDR2 SMNVEV (reference sequence). Trimming took off 1 base at V and 10 bases at J, with 20 bases between the two ends. DNA for the CDR3: TGTGCCAGCAGTTTATTTCGAGCGGGAGGGGGGAGATCACCCCTCCACTTT. Amino acids: CASSLFRAGGGRSPLHF.

This clonotype was seen many times. The CDR3, as DNA: TGTGCCAGCAGCCTACAGGGGTATACCTACGAGCAGTACTTC. It codes for CASSLQGYTYEQYF. The chain uses TRBV3-1 and TRBJ2-7, with 7 bases that match TRBD1. The J segment lost 2 bases and the V segment lost 4 bases, leaving 5 bases of the junction unmatched. From germline, CDR1 is LGHDT and CDR2 YNNKEL (reference sequence). The CDR3 sequence is 14 residues long.

The rearrangement uses TRBV6-5 and TRBJ2-3; D call uncertain. Germline lookup yields CDR1 MNHEY and CDR2 SVGAGI. Trimming cost V 4 bases and J 0 bases, with 8 bases left between them. This CDR3 has 14 amino acids. CDR3 bases: TGTGCCAGCAGTTCCCCCTGGAGCACAGATACGCAGTATTTT. Its protein product is CASSSPWSTDTQYF.

This chain connects TRBV9 to TRBJ2-3; D is unresolved. CDR1 and CDR2 (germline): SGDLS, YYNGEE. This CDR3 comprises 17 residues. The V gene lost 0 bases and the J gene lost 2 bases, with 16 bases spanning the gap. CDR3: CASSVEDINTLTDTQYF. In DNA form, the CDR3 reads TGTGCCAGCAGCGTAGAAGATATTAACACCCTCACAGATACGCAGTATTTT.

This clonotype was recorded many times. The chain recombines TRBV6-5 with TRBJ1-1, with unresolved D. This CDR3 is built from 14 residues. V was clipped by 2 bases and J by 0 bases, with 7 bases between them. Germline V gene data show CDR1 as MNHEY and CDR2 as SVGAGI. The CDR3 here is CASSYGGLNTEAFF. DNA of the CDR3: TGTGCCAGCAGTTACGGAGGCTTGAACACTGAAGCTTTCTTT.

The J gene is TRBJ2-2, the V gene TRBV28; perhaps TRBD1 as D (5 bases). CDR1 and CDR2 from the germline V gene are MDHEN and SYDVKM. V shed 4 bases and J shed 0 bases, with 15 bases lying between them. CDR3 length: 17 amino acids. Here the CDR3 DNA reads TGTGCCAGCAGTTCCCCCCCGACAGCTACGAACACCGGGGAGCTGTTTTTT. It codes for CASSSPPTATNTGELFF.

The J gene is TRBJ1-2, the V gene TRBV6-2 or TRBV6-3; D is undetermined. Germline V gene data show CDR1 as MNHEY and CDR2 as SVGEGT. Trimming took 0 bases from V and 7 from J, leaving 6 bases between them. The CDR3 loop spans 12 amino acids. DNA of the CDR3: TGTGCCAGCAGTTACTCGGCCGGTGGCTACACCTTC. Translating gives CASSYSAGGYTF.

This clonotype was found many times. The chain employs TRBV7-8 and TRBJ2-7; TRBD2 matches 8 bases. CDR1 is SGHVS, CDR2 FQNEAQ, per germline. V gave up 8 bases and J gave up 2 bases; unmatched junction bases: 11. This CDR3 contains 15 residues. DNA for the CDR3: TGTGCCAGCGGCGGAGGTAGCGGGATTACCTACGAGCAGTACTTC. Translation gives CASGGGSGITYEQYF.

Many counts were recorded for this clonotype. The chain uses TRBV12-3 or TRBV12-4 and TRBJ1-2; D call uncertain. Trimming shortened V by 1 base and J by 7 bases, and 4 bases separated the two germline ends. This CDR3 is 11 amino acids long. The DNA of the CDR3 is TGTGCCAGCAGTTTAGAGGGTGGCTACACCTTC. Translated, it gives CASSLEGGYTF.

This clonotype was counted a few times. The J gene is TRBJ2-2, the V gene TRBV6-6, with D perhaps matching TRBD2 (5 bases). V gave up 2 bases and J gave up 5 bases, with 12 bases separating them. The CDR3 has 15 residues. CDR1 and CDR2 (germline): MNHNY, SVGAGI (reference sequence). CDR3 residues: CASSYDLAATGELFF. In nucleotides, the CDR3 is TGTGCCAGCAGTTACGATCTAGCAGCGACCGGGGAGCTGTTTTTT.

This clonotype was counted between two and nine times. This rearrangement joins TRBV24-1 to TRBJ2-7, with D tentatively TRBD1 (5 bases). The CDR3 loop spans 13 amino acids. V lost 9 bases, J lost 0 bases, and 11 bases lay in between. Germline CDR1 and CDR2: KGHDR and SFDVKD. For the CDR3, the DNA is TGTGCCACCTCGGACATAGACTCCTACGAGCAGTACTTC. Amino acid sequence: CATSDIDSYEQYF.

The rearrangement uses TRBV20-1 and TRBJ2-7; D is undetermined. CDR3 length equals 15 residues. Per the germline V gene, CDR1 is DFQATT and CDR2 is SNEGSKA (reference sequence). V lost 3 bases and J lost 1, with 16 bases in between. CDR3: CSARPEIGASYEQYF. CDR3 nucleotide sequence: TGCAGTGCTAGGCCTGAGATCGGCGCGTCCTACGAGCAGTACTTC.

This clonotype was observed at least ten times. The chain carries TRBV28 and TRBJ2-1; the D gene is possibly TRBD1 (6 bases). There are 14 residues in the CDR3. Germline V lookup: CDR1 MDHEN, CDR2 SYDVKM. Trimming removed 1 base from V and 8 bases from J, with 12 bases in between. CDR3 sequence: CASSLSQGVDEQFF. The DNA of the CDR3 is TGTGCCAGCAGTTTATCACAGGGAGTCGATGAGCAGTTCTTC.

This chain uses TRBV27 with TRBJ2-1, with D uncertain. The CDR3 has 13 residues. CDR1 MNHEY and CDR2 SMNVEV come from the germline V gene (reference sequence). Trimming left V 0 bases short and J 5 bases short, with 5 bases between. The CDR3 here is CASSLSRNNEQFF. The CDR3 DNA follows: TGTGCCAGCAGTTTATCGAGGAACAATGAGCAGTTCTTC.

This clonotype turned up a few times. The chain is built from TRBV20-1 and TRBJ2-1; D is unclear. The CDR3 runs to 10 residues. Looked up from germline, CDR1 is DFQATT and CDR2 is SNEGSKA (reference sequence). Between the trimmed V and J ends, which lost 6 bases and 12 bases, there was a span of 12 bases. As DNA, the CDR3 is TGCAGTGCAGGGCCCCAAGGGCAGTTCTTC. The encoded protein is CSAGPQGQFF.

This clonotype was observed a few times. The chain employs TRBV18 and TRBJ2-7; TRBD1 matches at 10 bases. The length of the CDR3 is 15 residues. Germline loops: CDR1 KGHSH, CDR2 LQKENI. V lost 4 bases, J lost 3 bases, and 6 bases stayed unmatched. CDR3 loop: CASSRGDRGNYEQYF. The CDR3, as DNA: TGTGCCAGCTCACGAGGGGACAGGGGAAACTACGAGCAGTACTTC.

This clonotype was found a few times. The V gene is TRBV7-9, the J gene TRBJ2-5; D tentatively fits TRBD1 or TRBD2 (5 bases each). Trimming removed 3 bases at V and 2 bases at J, with 16 bases between. Germline CDR1 is SEHNR and CDR2 is FQNEAQ (reference sequence). This CDR3 is 16 amino acids long. CDR3 sequence: CASSLGGTRTQETQYF. In DNA form, the CDR3 reads TGTGCCAGCAGCTTGGGTGGGACGAGAACTCAAGAGACCCAGTACTTC.

V and J are TRBV7-2 and TRBJ2-3, with 8 nucleotides matching TRBD1. The CDR3 length is 14 residues. Germline CDR1 SGHTA, CDR2 FQGNSA. V lost 5 bases and J lost 5; bases outside the gene matches: 6. This CDR3 reads CASSPRTGLDTQYF. DNA for the CDR3: TGTGCCAGCAGCCCCCGGACAGGGCTAGATACGCAGTATTTT.

This clonotype was observed many times. This chain uses TRBV15 with TRBJ2-1; D is possibly TRBD2 (6 bases). CDR3 length equals 16 residues. V was pared by 3 bases and J by 8 bases, with 20 bases between. Germline CDR1 and CDR2: LNHNV and YYDKDF (reference sequence). DNA for the CDR3: TGTGCCACCAGCAGGGTGCCGGGACTCATCTTTGATGAGCAGTTCTTC. This translates into CATSRVPGLIFDEQFF.

This clonotype was seen repeatedly, ten times or more. The chain couples TRBV6-1 to TRBJ2-3, with D possibly being TRBD1 (5 bases). V was cut by 5 bases and J by 3 bases, with 12 bases left in between. In germline, CDR1 is MNHNS, CDR2 SASEGT. This CDR3 region has 14 residues. Here the CDR3 reads CASSKQTETDTQYF. The CDR3, as DNA: TGTGCCAGCAGTAAGCAGACAGAGACAGATACGCAGTATTTT.

This clonotype has more than one count but fewer than ten. The chain has TRBV9 and TRBJ2-2; 10 bases are shared with TRBD2. The CDR3 consists of 18 residues. The germline CDR1 and CDR2 sequences are SGDLS and YYNGEE. V lost 1 base to trimming and J lost 2 bases; unmatched junction nucleotides: 8. The CDR3 loop reads CASSVKSSGGHNTGELFF. CDR3 nucleotide sequence: TGTGCCAGCAGCGTAAAATCTAGCGGGGGCCATAACACCGGGGAGCTGTTTTTT. Looking up the rest from reference TRBV9 and TRBJ2-2 gives the full variable domain: DSGVTQTPKHLITATGQRVTLRCSPRSGDLSVYWYQQSLDQGLQFLIQYYNGEERAKGNILERFSAQQFPDLHSELNLSSLELGDSALYFCASSVKSSGGHNTGELFFGEGSRLTVL.

This clonotype was seen ten or more times. This chain uses TRBV12-3 or TRBV12-4 with TRBJ2-2; D is perhaps TRBD1 (6 bases). The CDR3 has 17 amino acids. Trimming cost V 5 bases and J 2 bases, with 18 bases left between them. The CDR3 loop reads CASSLTSGTPNTGELFF. Here the CDR3 DNA reads TGTGCCAGCAGTCTCACTTCCGGGACACCTAACACCGGGGAGCTGTTTTTT.